These 21 T cell receptor beta chains came from one sample sequenced in a study of Tregs in tolerant kidney transplant recipients. Related graft donors supplied nonmyeloablative bone marrow transplants, and mixed chimerism was transient. Some clones are missing from TCRdb's copy, which holds only in-frame ones; the method was immunoSEQ multiplex PCR. This repertoire includes nearly 15,000 clones. Source: CD4+ T cells from blood (PBMCs), taken 12 months after the transplant. The receptors derive from a human patient who received a combined kidney and bone marrow transplant. Some T cells may be graft donor cells.

In the case of this clone: The junction does not match germline at one end; this may be a read error. The read halts 3 residues ahead of the CDR3 end, with the missing end drawn from the germline J gene. The chain is built from TRBV4-2 and TRBJ1-1; 7 positions match TRBD1. The germline V gene has CDR1 LGHNA and CDR2 YNFKEQ. There are 16 residues in the CDR3. CDR3 DNA, as far as it was read: TGCGCCAGCAGCCACAGAAGGGGGCTTACGAACACTGAA. It yields the protein CASSHRRGLTNTE. From start to end, the CDR3 is CASSHRRGLTNTEAFF.

With regard to this clone: The read stops 3 residues short of the end of the CDR3; the missing end is completed from the germline J gene. The V gene is TRBV19, the J gene TRBJ2-1; TRBD2 matches 12 bases. Germline V lookup: CDR1 LNHDA, CDR2 SQIVND (reference sequence). This CDR3 has 16 residues. J gave up 7 bases and V 4 bases, and 8 bases lay outside the gene matches. The sequenced CDR3 bases are TGTGCCAGTAGTACATGGACTAGCGGGATGGGTAATGAG. Translated: CASSTWTSGMGNE. In full, the CDR3 is CASSTWTSGMGNEQFF.

Note on this clone: The read is 3 residues too short to cover the CDR3 end, so that end is filled in from the germline J gene. This chain links TRBV29-1 with TRBJ1-2, with D perhaps matching TRBD1 (6 bases). The germline V gene encodes CDR1 SQVTM and CDR2 ANQGSEA. This CDR3 region has 13 residues. Deletions cut 4 bases from V and 3 bases from J, with 12 bases between. The CDR3 sequence is CSVAGGTHYGYTF. Partial CDR3 DNA: TGCAGCGTTGCGGGGGGGACACACTATGGC.

Comment on this clone: The CDR3 extends 3 residues past the end of the read, so its final part is completed from the germline J gene. V usage is TRBV5-1 and J usage is TRBJ1-1; tentative D call: TRBD1 (5 bases). Germline assignment: CDR1 SGHRS and CDR2 YFSETQ. The CDR3 sequence is 13 residues long. V dropped 4 bases and J dropped 1 base, with 8 bases sitting between them. Partial CDR3 DNA: TGCGCCAGCAGCGGCCAGGGGAACACTGAA. As protein: CASSGQGNTE. The entire CDR3 sequence reads CASSGQGNTEAFF.

Regarding this clone: From the germline J gene comes the end of the CDR3, since the read stops 3 residues before it. The J gene is TRBJ2-1, the V gene TRBV7-9; D is unclear. Germline loops: CDR1 SEHNR, CDR2 FQNEAQ (reference sequence). The CDR3 has 14 residues. Trimming left V 2 bases short and J 5 bases short, with 10 bases between. CDR3 residues: CASSLNTGHNEQFF. The CDR3 bases that were read are TGTGCCAGCAGCTTAAATACTGGTCACAATGAG.

Points on this clone: The read stops 3 residues short of the end of the CDR3; the missing end is completed from the germline J gene. This sequence joins TRBV7-8 and TRBJ2-2, with TRBD2 identical over 10 bases. This CDR3 is built from 14 residues. V was clipped by 4 bases and J by 7 bases; unmatched bases: 3. From germline, CDR1 is SGHVS and CDR2 FQNEAQ. CDR3 bases read: TGTGCCAGCAGCTCGCAGCGGGAGGGCGGGGAG. Encoded protein: CASSSQREGGE. The entire CDR3 protein reads CASSSQREGGELFF.

In the case of this clone: The read terminates 3 residues ahead of where the CDR3 ends, so the germline J gene completes it. The chain has TRBV2 and TRBJ2-2, with a weak D call TRBD1 (5 bases). V lost 8 bases to trimming and J lost 6 bases, with 19 bases between them. Germline lookup yields CDR1 SNHLY and CDR2 FYNNEI. This CDR3 is 15 amino acids long. The CDR3 DNA, read in part, is TGTGCCAGCTCAGGGTGGACCATCGCTTCCGGGGAG. Its protein is CASSGWTIASGE. The whole CDR3 protein is CASSGWTIASGELFF.

Concerning this clone itself: The sequenced fragment ends 3 residues before the CDR3 boundary, so the rest is inferred from the germline J gene. The chain recombines TRBV5-1 with TRBJ2-5; maybe TRBD2 (6 bases). This CDR3 contains 17 residues. The V end lost 5 bases, the J end lost 2 bases, and 22 bases lay between the germline ends. CDR1 and CDR2 (germline): SGHRS, YFSETQ. CDR3: CASRRATRTNSQETQYF. CDR3 DNA, as far as it was read: TGCGCCAGCAGACGCGCGACTAGGACTAATAGTCAAGAGACC.

Of note for this clone: The CDR3 goes on 3 residues after the read ends, and that part is filled in from the germline J gene. The rearrangement links TRBV2 to TRBJ1-4; D is perhaps TRBD1 (6 bases). This CDR3 is 16 amino acids long. Germline values: CDR1 SNHLY, CDR2 FYNNEI. The V gene lost 5 bases and the J gene lost 2 bases, with 15 bases spanning the gap. The CDR3 spells CASSIGGLGTNEKLFF. The covered CDR3 bases are TGTGCCAGCAGTATAGGGGGACTAGGCACTAATGAAAAA.

Of note for this clone: The missing CDR3 end, 3 residues past where the read stops, is filled in from the germline J gene. The chain is built from TRBV6-1 and TRBJ1-2, with 7 bases fitting TRBD1. The CDR3 runs to 17 residues. Unmatched junction bases numbered 12, after V lost 1 base and J lost 4 bases. CDR1 MNHNS and CDR2 SASEGT come from the germline V gene. CDR3 residues: CASSEGLTGNGPYGYTF. The DNA read from the CDR3 is TGTGCCAGCAGTGAAGGACTGACAGGGAATGGACCCTATGGC.

The part of the CDR3 DNA that was read is TGTGCCAGCAGCTTCCACAGGGACAACTATGGC. Translating gives CASSFHRDNYG. The complete CDR3 sequence is CASSFHRDNYGYTF. The chain joins TRBV7-9 to TRBJ1-2, with a weak D call TRBD1 (6 bases). The read ends 3 residues shy of where the CDR3 ends; the end is completed using the germline J gene. This CDR3 contains 14 residues. Deletions cut 3 bases from V and 2 bases from J, with 10 bases between. Looked up from germline, CDR1 is SEHNR and CDR2 is FQNEAQ (reference sequence). Combining the CDR3 with reference TRBV7-9 and TRBJ1-2 gives the whole variable domain DTGVSQNPRHKITKRGQNVTFRCDPISEHNRLYWYRQTLGQGPEFLTYFQNEAQLEKSRLLSDRFSAERPKGSFSTLEIQRTEQGDSAMYLCASSFHRDNYGYTFGSGTRLTVV.

As for this clone: The CDR3 end lies 3 residues beyond the end of the read and is filled in from the germline J gene. The chain joins TRBV6-1 to TRBJ1-5; D is possibly TRBD1 (6 bases). From germline, CDR1 is MNHNS and CDR2 SASEGT. V lost 0 bases and J 6 bases, leaving 15 bases between the germline ends. This CDR3 has 16 amino acids. CDR3 region: CASSEAQGTASQPQHF. Incomplete CDR3 DNA: TGTGCCAGCAGTGAAGCGCAGGGGACGGCGAGTCAGCCC.

The covered CDR3 bases are TGTGCCAGCAGTTTATACCTAGCGGGGGATGAGACC. Its translation: CASSLYLAGDET. The entire CDR3 reads CASSLYLAGDETQYF. The chain uses TRBV28 and TRBJ2-5; 10 bases map to TRBD2. From the germline J gene comes the end of the CDR3, since the read stops 3 residues before it. Germline-derived CDR1 and CDR2 are MDHEN and SYDVKM. The CDR3 is made up of 15 amino acids. The V and J ends lost 1 base and 5 bases, in that order; junction bases with no gene match: 4.

With regard to this clone: The read ends 3 residues early relative to the CDR3; the germline J gene fills the gap. The chain links TRBV28 to TRBJ2-7, with 10 positions matching TRBD1. Losses at the gene ends were 6 bases for V and 2 bases for J; bases not matched to a gene: 4. Germline assignment: CDR1 MDHEN and CDR2 SYDVKM. The CDR3 has 14 amino acids. The part of the CDR3 DNA that was read is TGTGCCAGCAGGGGACAGGGGAGGCCCTACGAG. Translation gives CASRGQGRPYE. The entire CDR3 reads CASRGQGRPYEQYF.

A word on this clone: The sequenced fragment ends 3 residues before the CDR3 boundary, so the rest is inferred from the germline J gene. The chain combines TRBV28 with TRBJ2-7; D is perhaps TRBD1 (6 bases). V shed 4 bases and J shed 2 bases, with 9 bases lying between them. Germline V CDR1 and CDR2: MDHEN, SYDVKM. The CDR3 runs 13 residues. The CDR3 bases that were read are TGTGCCAGCAGTTCCGGACAGCCCTACGAG. Translated: CASSSGQPYE. The full CDR3 protein reads CASSSGQPYEQYF. The variable domain in full, completed from reference TRBV28 and TRBJ2-7, reads DVKVTQSSRYLVKRTGEKVFLECVQDMDHENMFWYRQDPGLGLRLIYFSYDVKMKEKGDIPEGYSVSREKKERFSLILESASTNQTSMYLCASSSGQPYEQYFGPGTRLTVT.

As regards this clone: The read stops 3 residues short of the end of the CDR3; the missing end is completed from the germline J gene. This chain joins TRBV18 and TRBJ1-1, with 8 bases that match TRBD1. Germline-derived CDR1 and CDR2 are KGHSH and LQKENI. The CDR3 is made up of 16 amino acids. V was pared by 3 bases and J by 3 bases, with 9 bases of the junction left unmatched. The sequenced part of the CDR3 DNA is TGTGCCAGCTCACCGCAGACAGGGGACCTGGACACTGAA. This sequence encodes CASSPQTGDLDTE. The full CDR3 is CASSPQTGDLDTEAFF.

As regards this clone: The CDR3 extends 3 residues past the end of the read, so its final part is completed from the germline J gene. The chain has TRBV7-9 and TRBJ1-1; D is possibly TRBD1 (5 bases). The V end lost 5 bases, the J end lost 7 bases, and 14 bases lay between the germline ends. CDR1 is SEHNR and CDR2 is FQNEAQ in the germline V gene (reference sequence). This CDR3 has 13 residues. CDR3 loop: CASSTGDLGEAFF. The DNA read from the CDR3 is TGTGCCAGCAGCACAGGCGATTTAGGTGAA.

Comments on this clone: From the germline J gene comes the end of the CDR3, since the read stops 3 residues before it. The chain recombines TRBV2 with TRBJ1-2, with unresolved D. V was trimmed by 7 bases and J by 6 bases, leaving 9 bases between them. The CDR3 covers 11 residues. In germline, CDR1 is SNHLY, CDR2 FYNNEI. Incomplete CDR3 DNA: TGTGCCAGCACCCTTAAGGATGGC. As protein: CASTLKDG. In full, the CDR3 reads CASTLKDGYTF.

As concerns this clone: The sequence runs out 3 residues before the end of the CDR3; the remainder is reconstructed from the germline J gene. The chain has TRBV18 and TRBJ1-2; a weak D match, TRBD1 (5 bases). The ends were cut back, 0 bases at V and 6 bases at J, with 11 bases in the middle. The V gene's germline CDR1 is KGHSH and CDR2 LQKENI. The CDR3 is made up of 14 amino acids. The CDR3 DNA, read in part, is TGTGCCAGCTCACCACCGGTAAGGGGAAATGGC. Protein: CASSPPVRGNG. The whole CDR3 region reads CASSPPVRGNGYTF.

This clone is classed as medium-sized by frequency. The read terminates 3 residues ahead of where the CDR3 ends, so the germline J gene completes it. This rearrangement joins TRBV7-2 to TRBJ2-5; 8 bases map to TRBD1. V was pared by 6 bases and J by 5 bases, with 8 bases of the junction left unmatched. From germline, CDR1 is SGHTA and CDR2 FQGNSA. The CDR3 has 14 amino acids. CDR3 sequence reads: CASRPAGGAETQYF. The part of the CDR3 DNA that was read is TGTGCCAGCAGACCTGCAGGGGGCGCCGAGACC. The whole variable domain, filled in from reference TRBV7-2 and TRBJ2-5, reads GAGVSQSPSNKVTEKGKDVELRCDPISGHTALYWYRQSLGQGLEFLIYFQGNSAPDKSGLPSDRFSAERTGGSVSTLTIQRTQQEDSAVYLCASRPAGGAETQYFGPGTRLLVL.

Points on this clone: Read sequence stops 3 residues before the CDR3 end, and the germline J gene provides the missing end. V gene TRBV2 combines with J gene TRBJ2-1, with TRBD2 matching 13 bases. In germline, CDR1 is SNHLY, CDR2 FYNNEI. V lost 6 bases to trimming and J lost 0 bases; unmatched junction nucleotides: 11. The CDR3 consists of 19 residues. CDR3 DNA (partial): TGTGCCAGCAGGGGACTAGCGGGAACTTCAGTAAGCTCCTACAATGAG. Its translation: CASRGLAGTSVSSYNE. The whole CDR3 sequence reads CASRGLAGTSVSSYNEQFF.